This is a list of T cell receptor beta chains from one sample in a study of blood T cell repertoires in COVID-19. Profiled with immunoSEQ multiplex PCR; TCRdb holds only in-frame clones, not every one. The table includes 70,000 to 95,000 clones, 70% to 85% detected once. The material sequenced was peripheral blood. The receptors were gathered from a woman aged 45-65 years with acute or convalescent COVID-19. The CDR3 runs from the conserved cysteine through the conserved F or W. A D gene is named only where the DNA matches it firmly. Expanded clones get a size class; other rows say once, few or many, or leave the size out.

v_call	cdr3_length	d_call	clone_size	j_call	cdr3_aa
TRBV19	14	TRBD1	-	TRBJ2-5	CASSRDRIQETQYF
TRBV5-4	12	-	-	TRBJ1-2	CASSLRQGGYTF
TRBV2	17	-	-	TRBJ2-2	CASSEGVPLQGSGELFF
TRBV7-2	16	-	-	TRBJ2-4	CASSIGGSRAKNIQYF
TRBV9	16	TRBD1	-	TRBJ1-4	CASSAHGDSHNEKLFF
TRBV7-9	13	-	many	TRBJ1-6	CASSLQAGTPLHF
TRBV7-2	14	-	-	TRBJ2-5	CASSLRKEYTTQYF
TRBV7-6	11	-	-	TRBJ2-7	CASSYGGEQYF
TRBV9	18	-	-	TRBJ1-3	CASSVEPHGTTIGNTIYF
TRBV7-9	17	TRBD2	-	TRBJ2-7	CASSLIESGRPSYEQYF
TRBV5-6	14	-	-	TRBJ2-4	CASTGLVAKNIQYF
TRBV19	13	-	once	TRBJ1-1	CASSLYGNTEAFF
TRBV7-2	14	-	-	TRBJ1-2	CASSSQQGVKGYTF
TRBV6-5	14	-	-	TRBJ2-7	CASTPLGLVYEQYF
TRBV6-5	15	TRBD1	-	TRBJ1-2	CASSYRDRGFFGYTF
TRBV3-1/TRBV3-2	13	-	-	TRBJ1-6	CASSQTSGSPLHF
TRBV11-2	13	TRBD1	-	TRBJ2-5	CASSSDREETQYF
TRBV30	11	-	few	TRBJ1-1	CAWSGGAGAFF
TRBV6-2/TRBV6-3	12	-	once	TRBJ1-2	CASSTPAGGYTF
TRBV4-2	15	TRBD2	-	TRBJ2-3	CASSQDGGRGDTQYF
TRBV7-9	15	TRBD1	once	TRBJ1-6	CASSGGQGGNSPLHF
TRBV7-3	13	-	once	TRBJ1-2	CASSEEGGYGYTF
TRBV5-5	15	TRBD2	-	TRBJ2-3	CASSWGGAPADTQYF
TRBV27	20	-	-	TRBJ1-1	CASSLFAFGLTALEGTEAFF
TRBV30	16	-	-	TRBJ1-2	CAWSVRSPTGAYGYTF
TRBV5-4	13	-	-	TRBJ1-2	CASSLEKGYGYTF
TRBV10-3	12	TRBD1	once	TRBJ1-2	CATALGDRDHTF
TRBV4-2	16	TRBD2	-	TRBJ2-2	CASSQAAGGRTGELFF
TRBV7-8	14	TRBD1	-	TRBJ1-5	CASSYRGINQPQHF
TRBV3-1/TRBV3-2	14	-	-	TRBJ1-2	CASSRQGAGYGYTF